A single sample gave rise to the 2 T cell receptor beta chains below, sequenced in a study of T cells in tuberculosis. Time point indicated: new active TB diagnosis, blood taken before or within 7 days of starting treatment. Measured with immunoSEQ multiplex PCR; TCRdb has only the in-frame clones, and not every one. Among 40,000 or so clones listed, 94% were seen once. This specimen consisted of PBMCs, obtained at tuberculosis diagnosis. All receptors derive from an adult with tuberculosis.

This rearrangement joins TRBV5-1 to TRBJ2-1; TRBD2 matches at 9 bases. This CDR3 has 17 residues. CDR1 and CDR2 from the germline V gene are SGHRS and YFSETQ. V shed 4 bases and J 0 bases; nucleotides not matched to a gene: 8. This CDR3 is CASSQGLAGSSYNEQFF. CDR3 in DNA: TGCGCCAGCAGCCAGGGACTAGCCGGGAGCTCCTACAATGAGCAGTTCTTC.

CDR3 in DNA: TGTGCCAGCAGTTATAGCTCTGGGTCAGACTCCAAAGAAGCTTTCTTT. This encodes CASSYSSGSDSKEAFF. The J gene is TRBJ1-1, the V gene TRBV6-5; unclear D gene. Germline lookup yields CDR1 MNHEY and CDR2 SVGAGI. V gave up 3 bases and J gave up 8 bases, with 22 bases separating them. This CDR3 is 16 amino acids long.